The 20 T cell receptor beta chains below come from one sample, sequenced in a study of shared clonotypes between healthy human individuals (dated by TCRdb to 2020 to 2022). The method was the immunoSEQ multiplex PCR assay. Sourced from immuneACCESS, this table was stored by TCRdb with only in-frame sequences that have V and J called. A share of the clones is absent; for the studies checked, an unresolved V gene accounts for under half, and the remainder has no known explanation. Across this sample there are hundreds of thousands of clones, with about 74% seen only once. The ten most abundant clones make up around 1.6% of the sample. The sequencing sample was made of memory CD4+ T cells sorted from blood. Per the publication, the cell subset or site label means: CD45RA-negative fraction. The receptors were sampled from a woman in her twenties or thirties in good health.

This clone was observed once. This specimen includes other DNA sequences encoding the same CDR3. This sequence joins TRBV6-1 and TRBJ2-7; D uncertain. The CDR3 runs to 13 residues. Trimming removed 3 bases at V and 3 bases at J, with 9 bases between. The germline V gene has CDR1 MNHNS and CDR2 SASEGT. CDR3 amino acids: CASSDGQVYEQYF. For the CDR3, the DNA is TGTGCCAGCAGTGATGGGCAGGTCTACGAGCAGTACTTC.

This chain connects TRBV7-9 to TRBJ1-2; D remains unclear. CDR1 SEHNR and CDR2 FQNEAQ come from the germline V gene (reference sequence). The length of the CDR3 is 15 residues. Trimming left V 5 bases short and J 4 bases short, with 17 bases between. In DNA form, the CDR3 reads TGTGCCAGCAGCGAGAGGTCGGGGTCCCTCTATGGCTACACCTTC. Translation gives CASSERSGSLYGYTF.

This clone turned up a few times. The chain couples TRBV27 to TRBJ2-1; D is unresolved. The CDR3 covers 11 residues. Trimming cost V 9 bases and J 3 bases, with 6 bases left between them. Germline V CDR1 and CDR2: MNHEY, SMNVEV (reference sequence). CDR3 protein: CASGVYNEQFF. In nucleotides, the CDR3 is TGTGCCAGTGGGGTCTACAATGAGCAGTTCTTC.

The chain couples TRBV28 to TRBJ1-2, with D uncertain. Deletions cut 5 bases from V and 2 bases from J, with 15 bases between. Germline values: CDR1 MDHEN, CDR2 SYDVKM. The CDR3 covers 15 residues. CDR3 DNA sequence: TGTGCCAGCAGTCCCCCGGGCAGGCCGAACTATGGCTACACCTTC. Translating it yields CASSPPGRPNYGYTF.

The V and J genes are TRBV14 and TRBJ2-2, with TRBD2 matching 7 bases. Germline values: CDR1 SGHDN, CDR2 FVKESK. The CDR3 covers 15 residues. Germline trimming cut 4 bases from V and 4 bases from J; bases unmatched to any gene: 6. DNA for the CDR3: TGTGCCAGCAGCCCCGGACTAGTTATCACCGGGGAGCTGTTTTTT. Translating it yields CASSPGLVITGELFF.

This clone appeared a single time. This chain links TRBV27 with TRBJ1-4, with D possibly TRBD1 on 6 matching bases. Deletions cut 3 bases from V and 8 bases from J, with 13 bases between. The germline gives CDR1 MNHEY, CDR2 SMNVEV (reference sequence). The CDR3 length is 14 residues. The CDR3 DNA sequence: TGTGCCAGCAGTTTCTCGGGACATTACGAAAAACTGTTTTTT. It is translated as CASSFSGHYEKLFF.

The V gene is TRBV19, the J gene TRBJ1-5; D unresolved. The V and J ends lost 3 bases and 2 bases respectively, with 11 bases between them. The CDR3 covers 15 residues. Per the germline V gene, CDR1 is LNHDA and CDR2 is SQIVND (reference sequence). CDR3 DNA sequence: TGTGCCAGTAGTATGTCCGCGAATGGCAATCAGCCCCAGCATTTT. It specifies CASSMSANGNQPQHF.

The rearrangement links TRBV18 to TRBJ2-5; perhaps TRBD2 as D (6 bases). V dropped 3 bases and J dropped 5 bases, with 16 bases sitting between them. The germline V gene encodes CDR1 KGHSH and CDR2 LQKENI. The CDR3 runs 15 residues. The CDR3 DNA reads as TGTGCCAGCTCACCCGAGGCTCGACTAGGGGAGACCCAGTACTTC. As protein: CASSPEARLGETQYF.

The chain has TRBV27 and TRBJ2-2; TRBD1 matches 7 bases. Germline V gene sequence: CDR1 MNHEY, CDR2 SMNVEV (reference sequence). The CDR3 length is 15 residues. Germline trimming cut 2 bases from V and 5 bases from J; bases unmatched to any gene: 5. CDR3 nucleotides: TGTGCCAGCAGTTTAGACAGGGCATCTACCGGGGAGCTGTTTTTT. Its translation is CASSLDRASTGELFF.

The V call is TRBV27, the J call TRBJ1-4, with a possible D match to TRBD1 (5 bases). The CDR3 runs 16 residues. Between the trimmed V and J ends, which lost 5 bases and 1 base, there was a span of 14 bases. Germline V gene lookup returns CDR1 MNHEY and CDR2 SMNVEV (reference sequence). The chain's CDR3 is CASSVRTPGTNEKLFF. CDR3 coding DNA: TGTGCCAGCAGTGTACGGACACCCGGAACTAATGAAAAACTGTTTTTT.

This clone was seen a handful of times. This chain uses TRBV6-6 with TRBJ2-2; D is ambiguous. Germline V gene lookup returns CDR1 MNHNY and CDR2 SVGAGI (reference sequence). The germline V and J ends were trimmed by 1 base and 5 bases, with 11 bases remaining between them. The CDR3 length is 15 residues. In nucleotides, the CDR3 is TGTGCCAGCAGTTACTTCTCCAGTGGAACCGGGGAGCTGTTTTTT. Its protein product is CASSYFSSGTGELFF.

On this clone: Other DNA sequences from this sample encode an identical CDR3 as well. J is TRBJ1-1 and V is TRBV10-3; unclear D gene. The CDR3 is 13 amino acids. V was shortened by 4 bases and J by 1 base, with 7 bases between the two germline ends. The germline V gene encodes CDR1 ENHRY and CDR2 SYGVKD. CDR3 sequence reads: CAISAGGNTEAFF. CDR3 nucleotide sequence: TGTGCCATCAGTGCGGGCGGGAACACTGAAGCTTTCTTT.

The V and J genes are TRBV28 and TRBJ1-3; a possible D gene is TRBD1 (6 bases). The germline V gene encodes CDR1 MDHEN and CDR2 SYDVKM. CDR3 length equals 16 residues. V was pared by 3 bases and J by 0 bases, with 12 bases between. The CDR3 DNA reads TGTGCCAGCAGTTTCTATGGACAGACCTCTGGAAACACCATATATTTT. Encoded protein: CASSFYGQTSGNTIYF.

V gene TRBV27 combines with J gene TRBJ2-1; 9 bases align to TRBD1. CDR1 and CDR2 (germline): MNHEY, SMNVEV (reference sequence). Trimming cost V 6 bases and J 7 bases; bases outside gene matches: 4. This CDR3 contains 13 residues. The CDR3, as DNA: TGTGCCAGCAGATCACAGGGGGCTAATGAGCAGTTCTTC. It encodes CASRSQGANEQFF.

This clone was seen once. The chain's CDR3 is CASSPRGVGSYNEQFF. CDR3 DNA: TGTGCCAGCAGCCCAAGGGGGGTAGGCTCCTACAATGAGCAGTTCTTC. The chain has TRBV7-6 and TRBJ2-1; the D call may be TRBD1 or TRBD2 (6 bases each). Trimming left V 5 bases short and J 0 bases short, with 14 bases between. The CDR3 has 16 amino acids. Germline V gives CDR1 SGHVS, CDR2 FNYEAQ.

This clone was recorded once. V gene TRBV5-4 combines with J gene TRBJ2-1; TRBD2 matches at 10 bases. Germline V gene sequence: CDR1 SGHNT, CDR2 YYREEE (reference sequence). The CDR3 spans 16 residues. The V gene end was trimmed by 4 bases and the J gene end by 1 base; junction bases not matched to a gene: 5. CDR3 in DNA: TGTGCCAGCAGCCTTAGCGGGAGGACTTCCTACAATGAGCAGTTCTTC. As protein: CASSLSGRTSYNEQFF. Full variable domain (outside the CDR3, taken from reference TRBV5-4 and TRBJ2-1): ETGVTQSPTHLIKTRGQQVTLRCSSQSGHNTVSWYQQALGQGPQFIFQYYREEENGRGNFPPRFSGLQFPNYSSELNVNALELDDSALYLCASSLSGRTSYNEQFFGPGTRLTVL.

CDR3 amino acids: CASGDRVNQPQHF. The CDR3 DNA reads TGTGCCAGCGGCGACAGGGTTAATCAGCCCCAGCATTTT. The V call is TRBV28, the J call TRBJ1-5; 7 bases align to TRBD1. Germline V gene sequence: CDR1 MDHEN, CDR2 SYDVKM. The trim removed 8 bases at V and 4 bases at J, leaving 5 bases unmatched. The CDR3 consists of 13 residues.

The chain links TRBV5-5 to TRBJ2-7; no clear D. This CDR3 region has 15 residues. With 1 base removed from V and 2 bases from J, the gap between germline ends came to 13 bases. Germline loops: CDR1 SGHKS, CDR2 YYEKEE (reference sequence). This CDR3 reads CASSLNTASTYEQYF. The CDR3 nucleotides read TGTGCCAGCAGCTTGAACACAGCATCCACCTACGAGCAGTACTTC.

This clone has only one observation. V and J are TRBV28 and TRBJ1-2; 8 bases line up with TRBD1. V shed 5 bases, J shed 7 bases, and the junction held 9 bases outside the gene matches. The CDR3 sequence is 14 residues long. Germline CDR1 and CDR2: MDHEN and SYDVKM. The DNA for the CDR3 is TGTGCCAGCAGTCTAGAGAGGACAGGGTTTGGCTACACCTTC. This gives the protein CASSLERTGFGYTF.

The CDR3 region is CASSLGTEEQYF. CDR3 DNA: TGTGCCAGCAGCTTGGGGACCGAGGAGCAGTACTTC. The rearrangement uses TRBV7-6 and TRBJ2-7; D assignment may be TRBD1 or TRBD2 (5 bases each). Germline lookup yields CDR1 SGHVS and CDR2 FNYEAQ. V lost 3 bases and J lost 7, with 10 bases in between. The CDR3 covers 12 residues.